The 21 T cell receptor beta chains given below trace back to one sample, sequenced in a study of blood T cell repertoires in COVID-19. Clones were read by immunoSEQ multiplex PCR, and TCRdb kept only the in-frame ones, dropping some. The repertoire consists of about 210,000 clones, with about 90% occurring once and the leading ten covering about 1.2%. What was sequenced was PBMCs or T cells enriched from blood (not recorded which). These TCRs come from a man aged 25 to 40 who had recovered from COVID-19.

The chain joins TRBV5-1 to TRBJ1-6; TRBD1 agrees at 7 bases. V trimming: 1 base; J trimming: 7 bases; junction bases outside the gene matches: 2. CDR3 length equals 14 residues. CDR1 is SGHRS, CDR2 YFSETQ, per germline. CDR3 sequence: CASSLTGANSPLHF. The CDR3 bases are TGCGCCAGCAGCTTGACAGGGGCCAATTCACCCCTCCACTTT. The whole variable domain, remainder taken from reference TRBV5-1 and TRBJ1-6, is KAGVTQTPRYLIKTRGQQVTLSCSPISGHRSVSWYQQTPGQGLQFLFEYFSETQRNKGNFPGRFSGRQFSNSRSEMNVSTLELGDSALYLCASSLTGANSPLHFGNGTRLTVT.

The rearrangement uses TRBV11-3 and TRBJ2-2; a possible D gene is TRBD2 (5 bases). Looked up from germline, CDR1 is SGHNT and CDR2 is YENEEA. This CDR3 contains 13 residues. Trimming took 5 bases from V and 7 from J, leaving 11 bases between them. The CDR3 DNA reads TGTGCCAGCAGCCTAAGCCGGGGCGGGGAGCTGTTTTTT. It is translated as CASSLSRGGELFF. Drawing the rest from reference TRBV11-3 and TRBJ2-2, the complete variable domain is EAGVVQSPRYKIIEKKQPVAFWCNPISGHNTLYWYLQNLGQGPELLIRYENEEAVDDSQLPKDRFSAERLKGVDSTLKIQPAELGDSAVYLCASSLSRGGELFFGEGSRLTVL.

With regard to this clone: The same CDR3 is also encoded by other DNA sequences in this sample. The J gene is TRBJ1-4, the V gene TRBV5-4; D possibly corresponds to TRBD1 (6 bases). V lost 2 bases to trimming and J lost 2 bases, with 7 bases between them. The V gene's germline CDR1 is SGHNT and CDR2 YYREEE (reference sequence). This CDR3 spans 14 amino acids. The CDR3 nucleotides are TGTGCCAGCAGCTTACAGGGTACTAATGAAAAACTGTTTTTT. The encoded protein is CASSLQGTNEKLFF. Looking up the rest from reference TRBV5-4 and TRBJ1-4 gives the full variable domain: ETGVTQSPTHLIKTRGQQVTLRCSSQSGHNTVSWYQQALGQGPQFIFQYYREEENGRGNFPPRFSGLQFPNYSSELNVNALELDDSALYLCASSLQGTNEKLFFGSGTQLSVL.

The gene calls are TRBV4-1 and TRBJ1-5, with 9 bases fitting TRBD1. V lost 2 bases and J lost 5; bases outside the gene matches: 10. The CDR3 has 17 amino acids. Germline CDR1 reads MGHRA; CDR2 reads YSYEKL. The CDR3 spells CASSQLPGQGRDQPQHF. The CDR3 coding sequence is TGCGCCAGCAGCCAACTACCGGGACAGGGAAGGGATCAGCCCCAGCATTTT.

The chain combines TRBV29-1 with TRBJ2-5; possible D gene TRBD1, 6 bases. This CDR3 has 12 residues. Germline V gives CDR1 SQVTM, CDR2 ANQGSEA. V lost 7 bases and J lost 5, with 14 bases in between. This CDR3 reads CSGGRGGETQYF. CDR3 nucleotide sequence: TGCAGCGGAGGCAGGGGCGGCGAGACCCAGTACTTC. Full variable domain (outside the CDR3, taken from reference TRBV29-1 and TRBJ2-5): SAVISQKPSRDICQRGTSLTIQCQVDSQVTMMFWYRQQPGQSLTLIATANQGSEATYESGFVIDKFPISRPNLTFSTLTVSNMSPEDSSIYLCSGGRGGETQYFGPGTRLLVL.

The chain uses TRBV10-3 and TRBJ2-6, with a tentative D call TRBD1 (6 bases). The CDR3 has 13 amino acids. V was cut by 10 bases and J by 3 bases, with 10 bases left in between. Germline V gives CDR1 ENHRY, CDR2 SYGVKD. The CDR3 coding sequence is TGTGCCACCGAAGGGGGTGGGGCCAACGTCCTGACTTTC. As protein: CATEGGGANVLTF.

This sequence joins TRBV9 and TRBJ2-3; possible D gene TRBD1, 7 bases. The CDR3 extends over 14 amino acids. Trimming took off 5 bases at V and 4 bases at J, with 14 bases between the two ends. Per the germline V gene, CDR1 is SGDLS and CDR2 is YYNGEE. The CDR3 region has the DNA TGTGCCAGCAGGGAGGGGGCTGGTCCAGATACGCAGTATTTT. This sequence encodes CASREGAGPDTQYF.

This chain uses TRBV5-8 with TRBJ2-7, with a possible D match to TRBD1 (6 bases). Trimming removed 2 bases at V and 2 bases at J, with 17 bases between. Germline assignment: CDR1 SGHTS and CDR2 YDEGEE. CDR3 length: 16 residues. CDR3 coding DNA: TGTGCCAGCAGCTTAACACAGGGTGCCCTTCCCTACGAGCAGTACTTC. Amino acid sequence: CASSLTQGALPYEQYF.

The chain combines TRBV10-1 with TRBJ2-3; 7 bases are shared with TRBD2. Germline CDR1 and CDR2: WNHNN and SYGVQD (reference sequence). CDR3 length: 15 residues. V dropped 4 bases and J dropped 3; count of bases not matched to a gene: 7. The chain's CDR3 is CASSVYQGGTDTQYF. Written as DNA, the CDR3 is TGCGCCAGCAGTGTATACCAGGGAGGGACAGATACGCAGTATTTT.

The chain recombines TRBV7-2 with TRBJ2-3; 16 nucleotides align to TRBD2. This CDR3 comprises 19 residues. The trim removed 1 base at V and 4 bases at J, leaving 8 bases unmatched. Germline V gives CDR1 SGHTA, CDR2 FQGNSA. CDR3 coding DNA: TGTGCCAGCAGCTTAGAGGGGACTAGCGGGAGGGCTGGCGCAGATACGCAGTATTTT. Protein: CASSLEGTSGRAGADTQYF. The full variable domain, its missing parts supplied by reference TRBV7-2 and TRBJ2-3, is GAGVSQSPSNKVTEKGKDVELRCDPISGHTALYWYRQSLGQGLEFLIYFQGNSAPDKSGLPSDRFSAERTGGSVSTLTIQRTQQEDSAVYLCASSLEGTSGRAGADTQYFGPGTRLTVL.

The rearrangement uses TRBV2 and TRBJ1-6; possible D gene TRBD1, 5 bases. The CDR3 covers 13 residues. CDR1 is SNHLY, CDR2 FYNNEI, per germline. Trimming cost V 2 bases and J 7 bases, with 6 bases left between them. This CDR3 is CASSENRNSPLHF. CDR3 DNA: TGTGCCAGCAGTGAAAACAGGAATTCACCCCTCCACTTT. Using reference TRBV2 and TRBJ1-6 for the parts outside the CDR3, the full variable domain is EPEVTQTPSHQVTQMGQEVILRCVPISNHLYFYWYRQILGQKVEFLVSFYNNEISEKSEIFDDQFSVERPDGSNFTLKIRSTKLEDSAMYFCASSENRNSPLHFGNGTRLTVT.

The gene calls are TRBV4-1 and TRBJ2-4, with TRBD2 matching 10 bases. V lost 1 base, J lost 5 bases, and 2 bases stayed unmatched. Germline V CDR1 and CDR2: MGHRA, YSYEKL. The CDR3 length is 15 residues. The CDR3 nucleotides read TGCGCCAGCAGCCAAGTGACTAGCGGGCAAAACATTCAGTACTTC. Encoded protein: CASSQVTSGQNIQYF.

The CDR3 region is CASSFPARVTYGYTF. CDR3 sequence (DNA): TGTGCCAGCAGTTTCCCGGCCAGGGTAACCTATGGCTACACCTTC. The J gene is TRBJ1-2, the V gene TRBV28; a possible D gene is TRBD1 (5 bases). The V gene lost 3 bases and the J gene lost 4 bases, with 15 bases spanning the gap. CDR1 and CDR2 (germline): MDHEN, SYDVKM. CDR3 size: 15 residues.

This clone has only one observation. The chain joins TRBV18 to TRBJ1-2, with 9 bases fitting TRBD1. The CDR3 contains 15 residues. The junction had 6 bases not matched to a gene; V was cut back by 2 bases and J by 5 bases. Germline V CDR1 and CDR2: KGHSH, LQKENI. CDR3 nucleotides: TGTGCCAGCTCACCATCGGGACAGGGAGCTTATGGCTACACCTTC. This encodes CASSPSGQGAYGYTF.

The V and J genes are TRBV9 and TRBJ1-2, with a possible D match to TRBD1 (5 bases). Germline CDR1 is SGDLS and CDR2 is YYNGEE. Trimming took off 0 bases at V and 5 bases at J, with 14 bases between the two ends. There are 15 residues in the CDR3. This CDR3 reads CASSVVAGLDYGYTF. The CDR3 DNA reads TGTGCCAGCAGCGTAGTGGCAGGGCTAGATTATGGCTACACCTTC.

In its sample, this clone was seen a few times. The rearrangement joins TRBV3-1 (or the pseudogene TRBV3-2) to TRBJ2-3, with D perhaps matching TRBD2 (6 bases). V gave up 1 base and J gave up 1 base, with 9 bases separating them. The CDR3 sequence is 15 residues long. Per germline, CDR1 LGHDT and CDR2 YNNKEL (reference sequence). The CDR3 region is CASSQAGRGTDTQYF. CDR3 coding DNA: TGTGCCAGCAGCCAAGCCGGGAGAGGCACAGATACGCAGTATTTT.

V gene TRBV9 combines with J gene TRBJ2-7; D is possibly TRBD1 (5 bases). The CDR3 totals 13 residues. Trimming took 2 bases from V and 6 from J, leaving 12 bases between them. Germline V lookup: CDR1 SGDLS, CDR2 YYNGEE. Written as DNA, the CDR3 is TGTGCCAGCAGCGTCCCAACCCAGGGCGAGCAGTACTTC. It is translated as CASSVPTQGEQYF.

This clone appeared once. The genes are TRBV27 and TRBJ1-4; D gene ambiguous. The CDR3 totals 16 residues. Germline loops: CDR1 MNHEY, CDR2 SMNVEV (reference sequence). Trimming left V 5 bases short and J 0 bases short, with 13 bases between. This CDR3 is CASSPNSIPTNEKLFF. For the CDR3, the DNA is TGTGCCAGCAGTCCAAATTCCATCCCAACTAATGAAAAACTGTTTTTT.

This chain links TRBV19 with TRBJ1-5; the D is unclear. Trimming stripped 6 bases from V and 5 bases from J, with 11 bases between. The germline gives CDR1 LNHDA, CDR2 SQIVND (reference sequence). The CDR3 contains 13 residues. CDR3 nucleotide sequence: TGTGCCAGTAGCCAGACATACTATCAGCCCCAGCATTTT. Protein: CASSQTYYQPQHF.

The genes are TRBV7-2 and TRBJ1-2; unclear D gene. V was pared by 4 bases and J by 2 bases, with 2 bases between. This CDR3 has 11 amino acids. Germline CDR1 is SGHTA and CDR2 is FQGNSA. CDR3 sequence (DNA): TGTGCCAGCAGCTCGAACTATGGCTACACCTTC. Protein sequence: CASSSNYGYTF.

The CDR3 sequence is CASSLSKTGGSAGYTF. The CDR3 nucleotides read TGTGCCAGCAGCTTAAGTAAGACAGGGGGCAGTGCTGGCTACACCTTC. The chain joins TRBV7-6 to TRBJ1-2, with TRBD1 identical over 10 bases. The CDR3 runs to 16 residues. The junction had 10 bases not matched to a gene; V was cut back by 2 bases and J by 7 bases. Germline CDR1 reads SGHVS; CDR2 reads FNYEAQ.